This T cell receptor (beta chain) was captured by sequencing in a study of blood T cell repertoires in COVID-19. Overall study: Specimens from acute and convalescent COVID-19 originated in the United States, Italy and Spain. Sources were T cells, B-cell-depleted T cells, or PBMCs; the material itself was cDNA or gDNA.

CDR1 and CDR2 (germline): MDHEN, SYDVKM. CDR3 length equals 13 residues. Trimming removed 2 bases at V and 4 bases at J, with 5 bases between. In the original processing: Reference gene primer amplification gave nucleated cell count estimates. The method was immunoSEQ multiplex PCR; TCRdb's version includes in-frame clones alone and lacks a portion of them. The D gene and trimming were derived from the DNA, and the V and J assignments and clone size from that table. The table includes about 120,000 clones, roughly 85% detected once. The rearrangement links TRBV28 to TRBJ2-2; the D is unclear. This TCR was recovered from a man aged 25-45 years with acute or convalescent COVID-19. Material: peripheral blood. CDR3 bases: TGTGCCAGCAGTTTACTGAGCACCGGGGAGCTGTTTTTT. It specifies CASSLLSTGELFF.